The 9 T cell receptor beta chains reported below all come from one sample, sequenced in a study of shared clonotypes between healthy human individuals. Sequencing was performed with immunoSEQ multiplex PCR; in TCRdb, only in-frame clones are kept and a portion is missing. The sample shows about 1 million clones, around 76% of them seen only once. The source material was memory CD4+ T cells sorted from blood. Described subset: CD45RA-negative fraction. The receptors come from a man between 18 and 35 years old in good health.

The chain is built from TRBV7-9 and TRBJ1-6; a weak D match, TRBD1 (5 bases). CDR3 length equals 13 residues. Trimming removed 5 bases at V and 9 bases at J, with 11 bases between. Germline CDR1 is SEHNR and CDR2 is FQNEAQ (reference sequence). Written as DNA, the CDR3 is TGTGCCAGCAGCGGGGACGGGTTTTCACCCCTCCACTTT. The encoded protein is CASSGDGFSPLHF. Complete variable domain (other parts from reference TRBV7-9 and TRBJ1-6): DTGVSQNPRHKITKRGQNVTFRCDPISEHNRLYWYRQTLGQGPEFLTYFQNEAQLEKSRLLSDRFSAERPKGSFSTLEIQRTEQGDSAMYLCASSGDGFSPLHFGNGTRLTVT.

In the case of this clone: This same CDR3 is encoded by further DNA sequences in the sample. Written as DNA, the CDR3 is TGTGCCAGCTCCCCAAGGGACGGTAACACTGAAGCTTTCTTT. Protein product: CASSPRDGNTEAFF. The genes are TRBV18 and TRBJ1-1, with D tentatively TRBD1 (5 bases). V was pared by 6 bases and J by 2 bases, with 13 bases between. There are 14 residues in the CDR3. Germline-derived CDR1 and CDR2 are KGHSH and LQKENI.

This rearrangement joins TRBV7-2 to TRBJ2-6; 7 bases match TRBD2. The germline CDR1 and CDR2 sequences are SGHTA and FQGNSA. J gave up 3 bases and V 4 bases, and 6 bases lay outside the gene matches. The length of the CDR3 is 16 residues. The CDR3 nucleotides are TGTGCCAGCAGCTCCTCTAGCGGAGGTGGGGCCAACGTCCTGACTTTC. It translates to CASSSSSGGGANVLTF.

The chain is built from TRBV28 and TRBJ1-6; no clear D. Germline CDR1 is MDHEN and CDR2 is SYDVKM. This CDR3 has 15 amino acids. Trimming pared 3 bases from V and 6 bases from J, leaving 12 bases between. The CDR3 nucleotides are TGTGCCAGCAGTTTGCGGGGTACCCTTAATTCACCCCTCCACTTT. Residues: CASSLRGTLNSPLHF.

This sequence joins TRBV7-2 and TRBJ2-4; 11 bases are shared with TRBD2. CDR1 and CDR2 (germline): SGHTA, FQGNSA. V shed 5 bases and J 9 bases; nucleotides not matched to a gene: 9. The CDR3 spans 15 residues. CDR3 nucleotide sequence: TGTGCCAGCAGCCAGACACTAGCGGGAGTGGGCATTCAGTACTTC. As protein: CASSQTLAGVGIQYF.

V usage is TRBV6-1 and J usage is TRBJ2-2; no clear D. V shed 7 bases and J shed 1 base, with 10 bases lying between them. CDR1 and CDR2 (germline): MNHNS, SASEGT. The CDR3 runs 14 residues. The CDR3 coding sequence is TGTGCCAGCACCTCCAAAGGGAACACCGGGGAGCTGTTTTTT. This encodes CASTSKGNTGELFF.

The chain recombines TRBV28 with TRBJ1-3, with D possibly TRBD1 on 5 matching bases. Trimming cost V 5 bases and J 0 bases, with 11 bases left between them. The CDR3 extends over 15 amino acids. Germline loops: CDR1 MDHEN, CDR2 SYDVKM. CDR3 DNA: TGTGCCAGCAGTCCCCCCGACAGCTCTGGAAACACCATATATTTT. The encoded protein is CASSPPDSSGNTIYF.

As regards this clone: The sample carries other DNA sequences with the same CDR3. CDR3 sequence: CAISGAGNEKLFF. In DNA, the CDR3 is TGTGCCATCAGCGGGGCGGGTAATGAAAAACTGTTTTTT. J is TRBJ1-4 and V is TRBV10-3; TRBD1 might be the D (5 bases). Germline CDR1 is ENHRY and CDR2 is SYGVKD. Trimming pared 6 bases from V and 4 bases from J, leaving 9 bases between. The CDR3 extends over 13 amino acids.

This sequence joins TRBV5-1 and TRBJ2-6; 7 bases align to TRBD1. The CDR3 has 19 amino acids. Losses at the gene ends were 4 bases for V and 0 bases for J; bases not matched to a gene: 13. The germline gives CDR1 SGHRS, CDR2 YFSETQ. The DNA for the CDR3 is TGCGCCAGCAGCCGGACGACAGGGTTCAGTGGCTCTGGGGCCAACGTCCTGACTTTC. Protein: CASSRTTGFSGSGANVLTF.